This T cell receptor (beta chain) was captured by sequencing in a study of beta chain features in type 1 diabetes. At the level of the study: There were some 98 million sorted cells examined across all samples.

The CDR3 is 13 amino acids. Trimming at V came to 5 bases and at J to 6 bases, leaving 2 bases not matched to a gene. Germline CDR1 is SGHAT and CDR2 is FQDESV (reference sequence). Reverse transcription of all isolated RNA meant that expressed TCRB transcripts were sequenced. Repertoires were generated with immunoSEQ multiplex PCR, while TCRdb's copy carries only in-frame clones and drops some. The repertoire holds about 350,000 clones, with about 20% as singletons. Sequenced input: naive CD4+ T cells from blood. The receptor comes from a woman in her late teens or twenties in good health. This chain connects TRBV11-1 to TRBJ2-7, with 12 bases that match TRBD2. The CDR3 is CASSQGLAGEQYF. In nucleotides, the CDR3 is TGTGCCAGCAGCCAGGGACTAGCGGGCGAGCAGTACTTC.